This TCR beta chain was observed in a study of OX40 agonist ivuxolimab in advanced cancers. Overall study: Partial responses occurred in Three dose-escalation patients, one with hepatocellular carcinoma and two with cutaneous melanoma.

Points from the study as a whole: Low levels of normalized T-cell clonal expansion also appeared in some nonresponders. The specificity for antigen of the expanded peripheral T cells was not determined.

Remarks on this clone: The antigen is not known.

Assay: immunoSEQ multiplex PCR; the TCRdb copy retains only in-frame clones and omits some. The data show approximately 72,000 clones, approximately 82% seen once. Prior autoimmune disease or systemic immunosuppression barred patients. The clonotype was recovered from an adult with an advanced solid tumor such as melanoma, head and neck, liver or kidney cancer. This specimen was CD4+ or CD8+ T cells sorted from blood, taken in a trial of the OX40 agonist ivuxolimab.

CDR3 sequence reads: CASSVMQGEGNYEQYF. The DNA for the CDR3 is TGTGCCAGCAGCGTAATGCAGGGCGAGGGGAACTACGAGCAGTACTTC. The chain has TRBV7-2 and TRBJ2-7; D assignment may be TRBD1 or TRBD2 (5 bases each). V was pared by 5 bases and J by 3 bases, with 20 bases between. The CDR3 is 16 residues long. Germline CDR1 and CDR2: SGHTA and FQGNSA.